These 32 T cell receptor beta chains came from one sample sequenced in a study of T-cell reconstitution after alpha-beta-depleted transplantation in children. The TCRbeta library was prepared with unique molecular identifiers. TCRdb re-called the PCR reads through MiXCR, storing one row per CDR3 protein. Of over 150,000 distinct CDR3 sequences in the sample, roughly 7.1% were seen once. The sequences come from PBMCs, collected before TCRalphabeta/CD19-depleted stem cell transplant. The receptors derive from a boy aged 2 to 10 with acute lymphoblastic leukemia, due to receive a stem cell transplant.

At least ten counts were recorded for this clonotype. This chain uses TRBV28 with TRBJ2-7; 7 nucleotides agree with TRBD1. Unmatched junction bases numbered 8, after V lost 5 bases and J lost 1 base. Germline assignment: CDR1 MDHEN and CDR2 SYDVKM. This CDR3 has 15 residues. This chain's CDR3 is CASSEGTELSYEQYF. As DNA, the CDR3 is TGTGCCAGCAGTGAAGGGACAGAGCTTTCCTACGAGCAGTACTTC.

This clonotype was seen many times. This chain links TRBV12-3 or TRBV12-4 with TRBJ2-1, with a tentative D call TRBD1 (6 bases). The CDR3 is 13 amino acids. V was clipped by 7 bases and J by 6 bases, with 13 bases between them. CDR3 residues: CASNRDNPNEQFF. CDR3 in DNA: TGTGCCAGCAACCGGGACAATCCCAATGAGCAGTTCTTC.

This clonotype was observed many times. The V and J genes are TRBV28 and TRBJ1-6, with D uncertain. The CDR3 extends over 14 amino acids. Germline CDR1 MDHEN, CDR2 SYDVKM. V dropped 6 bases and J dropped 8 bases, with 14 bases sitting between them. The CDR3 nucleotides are TGTGCCAGCAGCCTACACCGAACGTATTCACCCCTCCACTTT. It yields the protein CASSLHRTYSPLHF.

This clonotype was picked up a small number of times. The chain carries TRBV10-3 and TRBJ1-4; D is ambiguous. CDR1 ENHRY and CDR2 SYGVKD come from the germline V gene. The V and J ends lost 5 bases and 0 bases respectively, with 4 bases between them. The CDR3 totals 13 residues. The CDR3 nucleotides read TGTGCCATCAGTACAGCAACTAATGAAAAACTGTTTTTT. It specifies CAISTATNEKLFF.

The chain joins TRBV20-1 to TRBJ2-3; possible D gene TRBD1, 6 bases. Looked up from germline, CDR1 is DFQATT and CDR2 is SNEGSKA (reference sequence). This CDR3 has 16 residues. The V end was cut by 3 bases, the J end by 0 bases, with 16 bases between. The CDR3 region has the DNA TGCAGTGCTAGCCCCCCTTCAGGGGCGAGCACAGATACGCAGTATTTT. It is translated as CSASPPSGASTDTQYF.

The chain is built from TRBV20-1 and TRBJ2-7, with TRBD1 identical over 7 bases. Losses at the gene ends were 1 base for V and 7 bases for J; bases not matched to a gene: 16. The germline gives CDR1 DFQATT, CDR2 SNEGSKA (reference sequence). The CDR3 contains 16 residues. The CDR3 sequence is CSARGSESDRVREQYF. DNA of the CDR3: TGCAGTGCTAGAGGGTCGGAGTCCGACAGGGTCAGAGAGCAGTACTTC.

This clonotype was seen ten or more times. For the CDR3, the DNA is TGCGCCAGCAGCCCAGCAGGGCTATACAATGAGCAGTTCTTC. Encoded protein: CASSPAGLYNEQFF. The chain joins TRBV5-1 to TRBJ2-1; tentatively, D is TRBD1 (5 bases). Trimming took 4 bases from V and 4 from J, leaving 12 bases between them. The V gene's germline CDR1 is SGHRS and CDR2 YFSETQ. CDR3 size: 14 residues.

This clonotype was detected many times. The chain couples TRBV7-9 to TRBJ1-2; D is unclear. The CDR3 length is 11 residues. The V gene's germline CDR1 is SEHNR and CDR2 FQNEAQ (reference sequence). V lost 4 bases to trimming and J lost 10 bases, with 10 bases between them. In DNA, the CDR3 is TGTGCCAGCAGCTCTGACGGATACTACACCTTC. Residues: CASSSDGYYTF.

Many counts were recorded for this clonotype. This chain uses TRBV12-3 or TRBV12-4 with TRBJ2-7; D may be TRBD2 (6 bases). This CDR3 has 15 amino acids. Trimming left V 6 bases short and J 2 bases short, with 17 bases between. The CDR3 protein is CASSYSPGGAYEQYF. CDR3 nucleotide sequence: TGTGCCAGCAGCTATTCCCCAGGAGGGGCCTACGAGCAGTACTTC.

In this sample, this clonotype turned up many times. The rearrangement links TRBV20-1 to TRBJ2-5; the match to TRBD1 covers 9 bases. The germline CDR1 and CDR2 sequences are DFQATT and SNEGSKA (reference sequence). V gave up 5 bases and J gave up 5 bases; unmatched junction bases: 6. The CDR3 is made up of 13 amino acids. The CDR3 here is CSAQGQGWETQYF. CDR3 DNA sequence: TGCAGTGCTCAGGGACAGGGTTGGGAGACCCAGTACTTC.

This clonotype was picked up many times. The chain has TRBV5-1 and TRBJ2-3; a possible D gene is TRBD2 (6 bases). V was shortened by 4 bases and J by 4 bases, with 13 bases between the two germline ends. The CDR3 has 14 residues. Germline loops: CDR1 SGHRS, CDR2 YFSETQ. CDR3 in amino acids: CASSGGGVPDTQYF. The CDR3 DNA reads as TGCGCCAGCAGCGGTGGAGGGGTCCCAGATACGCAGTATTTT.

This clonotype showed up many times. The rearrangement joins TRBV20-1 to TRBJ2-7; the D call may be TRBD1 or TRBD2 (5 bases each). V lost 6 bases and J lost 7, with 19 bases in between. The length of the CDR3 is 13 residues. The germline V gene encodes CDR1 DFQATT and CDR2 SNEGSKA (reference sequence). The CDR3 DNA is TGCAGTGCGACGAGGGACCCGTTGGGGGAGCAGTACTTC. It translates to CSATRDPLGEQYF.

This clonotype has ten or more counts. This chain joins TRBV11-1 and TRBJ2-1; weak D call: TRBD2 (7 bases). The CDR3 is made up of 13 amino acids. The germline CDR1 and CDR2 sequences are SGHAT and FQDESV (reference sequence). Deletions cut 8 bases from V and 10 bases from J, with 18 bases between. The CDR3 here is CASSRPGGREQFF. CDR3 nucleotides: TGTGCCAGCTCACGTCCGGGGGGCAGAGAGCAGTTCTTC.

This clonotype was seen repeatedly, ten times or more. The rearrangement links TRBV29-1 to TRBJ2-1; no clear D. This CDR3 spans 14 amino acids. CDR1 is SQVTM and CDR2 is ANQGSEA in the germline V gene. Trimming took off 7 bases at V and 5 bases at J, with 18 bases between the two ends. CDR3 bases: TGCAGCGCCCCACCAGCCGAACGAGACAATGAGCAGTTCTTC. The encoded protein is CSAPPAERDNEQFF.

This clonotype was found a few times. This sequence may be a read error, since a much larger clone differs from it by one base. The CDR3 DNA reads TGTGCCAGCAGCTTATCATCAGGGGGGCACGACGAGCAGTACTTC. Translated: CASSLSSGGHDEQYF. The chain has TRBV7-6 and TRBJ2-7; TRBD1 might be the D (7 bases). CDR1 is SGHVS and CDR2 is FNYEAQ in the germline V gene. V lost 2 bases, J lost 5 bases, and 16 bases lay in between. The CDR3 is 15 residues long.

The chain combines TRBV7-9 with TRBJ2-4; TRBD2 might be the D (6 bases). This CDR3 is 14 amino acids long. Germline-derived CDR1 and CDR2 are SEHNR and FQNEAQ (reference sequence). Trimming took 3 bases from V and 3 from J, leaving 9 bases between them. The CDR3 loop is CASSFAGNKNIQYF. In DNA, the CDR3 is TGTGCCAGCAGCTTCGCGGGGAACAAAAACATTCAGTACTTC.

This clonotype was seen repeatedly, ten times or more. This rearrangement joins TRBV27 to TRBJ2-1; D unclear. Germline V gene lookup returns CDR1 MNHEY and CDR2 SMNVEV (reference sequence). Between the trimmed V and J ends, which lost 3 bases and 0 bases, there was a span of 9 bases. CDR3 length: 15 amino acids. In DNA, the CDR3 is TGTGCCAGCAGTTTTTCCCCGGTCTCCTACAATGAGCAGTTCTTC. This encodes CASSFSPVSYNEQFF.

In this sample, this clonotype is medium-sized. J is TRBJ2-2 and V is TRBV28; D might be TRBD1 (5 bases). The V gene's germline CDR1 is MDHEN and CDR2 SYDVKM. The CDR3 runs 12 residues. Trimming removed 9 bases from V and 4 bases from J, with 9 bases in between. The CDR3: CASLQGTGELFF. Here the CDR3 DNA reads TGTGCCAGTCTGCAGGGCACCGGGGAGCTGTTTTTT.

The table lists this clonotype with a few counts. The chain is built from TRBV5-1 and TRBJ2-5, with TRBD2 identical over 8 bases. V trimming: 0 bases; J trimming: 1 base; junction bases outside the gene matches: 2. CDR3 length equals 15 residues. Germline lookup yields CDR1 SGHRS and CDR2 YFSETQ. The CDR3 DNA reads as TGCGCCAGCAGCTTGGGAGCGGGAGCCCAAGAGACCCAGTACTTC. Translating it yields CASSLGAGAQETQYF.

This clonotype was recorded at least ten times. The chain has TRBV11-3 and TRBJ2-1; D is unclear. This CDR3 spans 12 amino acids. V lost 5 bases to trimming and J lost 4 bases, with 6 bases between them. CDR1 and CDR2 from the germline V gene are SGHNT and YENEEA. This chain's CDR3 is CASSKEYNEQFF. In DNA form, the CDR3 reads TGTGCCAGCAGCAAGGAGTACAATGAGCAGTTCTTC. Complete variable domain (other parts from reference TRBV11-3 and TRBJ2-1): EAGVVQSPRYKIIEKKQPVAFWCNPISGHNTLYWYLQNLGQGPELLIRYENEEAVDDSQLPKDRFSAERLKGVDSTLKIQPAELGDSAVYLCASSKEYNEQFFGPGTRLTVL.

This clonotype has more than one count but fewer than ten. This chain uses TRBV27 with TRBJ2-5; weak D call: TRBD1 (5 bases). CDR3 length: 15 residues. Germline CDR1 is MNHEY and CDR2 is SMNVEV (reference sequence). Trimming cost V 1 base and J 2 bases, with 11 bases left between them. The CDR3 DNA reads TGTGCCAGCAGTTTATTGCCAGGGTCACAAGAGACCCAGTACTTC. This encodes CASSLLPGSQETQYF.

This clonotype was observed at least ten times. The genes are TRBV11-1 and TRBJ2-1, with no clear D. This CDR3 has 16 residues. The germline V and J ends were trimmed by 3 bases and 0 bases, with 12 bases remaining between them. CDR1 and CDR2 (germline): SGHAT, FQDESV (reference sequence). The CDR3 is CASSFPDSSSYNEQFF. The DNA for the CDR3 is TGTGCCAGCAGCTTCCCCGACTCAAGCTCCTACAATGAGCAGTTCTTC.

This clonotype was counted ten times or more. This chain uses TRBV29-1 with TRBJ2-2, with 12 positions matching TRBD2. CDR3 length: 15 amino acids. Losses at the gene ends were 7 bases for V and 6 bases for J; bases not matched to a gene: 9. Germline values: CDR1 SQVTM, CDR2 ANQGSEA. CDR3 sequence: CSGLLAGGLPGELFF. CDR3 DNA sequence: TGCAGCGGGCTACTAGCGGGAGGCCTTCCCGGGGAGCTGTTTTTT.

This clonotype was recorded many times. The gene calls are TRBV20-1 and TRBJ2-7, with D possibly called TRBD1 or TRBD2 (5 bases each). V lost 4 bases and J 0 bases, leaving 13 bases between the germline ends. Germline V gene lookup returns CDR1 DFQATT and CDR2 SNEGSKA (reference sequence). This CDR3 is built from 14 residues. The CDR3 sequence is CSANGAGRSYEQYF. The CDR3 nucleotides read TGCAGTGCTAACGGGGCAGGTCGCTCCTACGAGCAGTACTTC.

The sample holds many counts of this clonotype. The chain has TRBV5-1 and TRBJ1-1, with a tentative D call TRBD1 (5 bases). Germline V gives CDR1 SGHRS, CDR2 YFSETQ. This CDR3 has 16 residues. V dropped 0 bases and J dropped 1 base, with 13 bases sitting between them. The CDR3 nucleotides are TGCGCCAGCAGCTTGGACGGGCAGGGAACGAACACTGAAGCTTTCTTT. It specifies CASSLDGQGTNTEAFF.

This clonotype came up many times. CDR3 in amino acids: CSAPGTVENEQFF. The DNA for the CDR3 is TGCAGTGCTCCCGGGACAGTGGAAAATGAGCAGTTCTTC. The rearrangement uses TRBV20-1 and TRBJ2-1; TRBD1 agrees at 7 bases. The junction had 8 bases not matched to a gene; V was cut back by 5 bases and J by 7 bases. The CDR3 covers 13 residues. The V gene's germline CDR1 is DFQATT and CDR2 SNEGSKA (reference sequence).

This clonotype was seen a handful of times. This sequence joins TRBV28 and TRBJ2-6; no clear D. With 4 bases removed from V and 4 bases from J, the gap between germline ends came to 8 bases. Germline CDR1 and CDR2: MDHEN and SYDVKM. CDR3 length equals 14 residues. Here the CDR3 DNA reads TGTGCCAGCAGTTGGGCCCTGGGGGCCAACGTCCTGACTTTC. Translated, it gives CASSWALGANVLTF.

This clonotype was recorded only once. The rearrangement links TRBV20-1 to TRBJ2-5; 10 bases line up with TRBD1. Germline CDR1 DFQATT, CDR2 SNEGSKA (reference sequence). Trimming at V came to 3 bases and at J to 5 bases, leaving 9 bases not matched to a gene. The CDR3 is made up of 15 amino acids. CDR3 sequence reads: CSASGRDRGKETQYF. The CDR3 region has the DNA TGCAGTGCTAGCGGGAGGGACAGGGGCAAGGAGACCCAGTACTTC.

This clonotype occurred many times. The CDR3 spells CSARGVAASTDTQYF. The DNA for the CDR3 is TGCAGTGCTAGGGGGGTGGCTGCTAGCACAGATACGCAGTATTTT. The chain carries TRBV20-1 and TRBJ2-3, with D perhaps assigned TRBD1 or TRBD2 (5 bases each). This CDR3 spans 15 amino acids. CDR1 DFQATT and CDR2 SNEGSKA come from the germline V gene (reference sequence). Trimming shortened V by 3 bases and J by 0 bases, and 13 bases separated the two germline ends.

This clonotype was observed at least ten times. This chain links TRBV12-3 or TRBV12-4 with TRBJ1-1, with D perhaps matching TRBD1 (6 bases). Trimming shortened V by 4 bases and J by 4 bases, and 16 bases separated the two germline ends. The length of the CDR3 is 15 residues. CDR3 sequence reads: CASSWVQGSGTEAFF. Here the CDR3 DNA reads TGTGCCAGCAGTTGGGTACAGGGATCGGGCACTGAAGCTTTCTTT.

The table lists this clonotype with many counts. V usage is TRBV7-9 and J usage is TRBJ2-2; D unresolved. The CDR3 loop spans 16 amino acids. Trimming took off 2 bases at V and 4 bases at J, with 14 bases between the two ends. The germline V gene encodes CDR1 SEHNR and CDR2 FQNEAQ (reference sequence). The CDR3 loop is CASSLPPTVGTGELFF. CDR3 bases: TGTGCCAGCAGCTTACCACCGACTGTTGGCACCGGGGAGCTGTTTTTT. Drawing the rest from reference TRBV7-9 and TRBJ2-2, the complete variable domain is DTGVSQNPRHKITKRGQNVTFRCDPISEHNRLYWYRQTLGQGPEFLTYFQNEAQLEKSRLLSDRFSAERPKGSFSTLEIQRTEQGDSAMYLCASSLPPTVGTGELFFGEGSRLTVL.

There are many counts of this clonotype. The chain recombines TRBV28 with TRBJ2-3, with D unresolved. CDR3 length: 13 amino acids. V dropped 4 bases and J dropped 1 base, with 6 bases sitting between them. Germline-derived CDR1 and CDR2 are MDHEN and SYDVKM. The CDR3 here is CASSYPGTDTQYF. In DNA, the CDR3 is TGTGCCAGCAGTTACCCAGGCACAGATACGCAGTATTTT.